Here is one T cell receptor (beta chain) with its context. This specimen belongs to a study of blood T cell repertoires in COVID-19. Across the study: Nucleic acid was either cDNA or gDNA, and it came from T cells, B-cell-depleted T cells, or PBMCs.

Between the trimmed V and J ends, which lost 2 bases and 4 bases, there was a span of 3 bases. The V gene's germline CDR1 is LGHNA and CDR2 YNFKEQ. There are 12 residues in the CDR3. The method was immunoSEQ multiplex PCR; TCRdb's version includes in-frame clones alone and lacks a portion of them. Found here are tens of thousands of clones, 85% to 90% of them singletons; the top ten hold roughly an eighth. The sample comprised peripheral blood. The receptor was isolated from a human donor in a cohort sampled during active COVID-19. V gene TRBV4-2 combines with J gene TRBJ1-5; D remains unclear. The CDR3 DNA reads as TGTGCCAGCAGCCAACCAAATCAGCCCCAGCATTTT. It is translated as CASSQPNQPQHF.